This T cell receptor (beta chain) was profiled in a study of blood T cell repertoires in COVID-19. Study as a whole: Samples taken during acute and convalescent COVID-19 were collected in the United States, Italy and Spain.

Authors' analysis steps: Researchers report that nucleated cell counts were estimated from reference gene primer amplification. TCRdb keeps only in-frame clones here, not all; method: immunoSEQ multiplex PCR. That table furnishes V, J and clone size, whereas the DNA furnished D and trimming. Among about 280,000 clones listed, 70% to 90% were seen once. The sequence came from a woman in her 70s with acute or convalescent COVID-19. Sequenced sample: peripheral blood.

In nucleotides, the CDR3 is TGTGCCAGCAGTGAACCGGGAGAGGGATATGGCTACACCTTC. This sequence encodes CASSEPGEGYGYTF. The J gene is TRBJ1-2, the V gene TRBV6-1, with D unclear. The CDR3 covers 14 residues. V gave up 2 bases and J gave up 5 bases, with 12 bases separating them. Germline CDR1 is MNHNS and CDR2 is SASEGT.